Reported below is one T cell receptor (beta chain). This clone was recorded only once. Its antigen specificity is not known. No base quality values were provided; no much bigger clone lies one nucleotide off. TCRbeta CDR3 regions were amplified from genomic DNA by means of the immunoSEQ Assay, a bias-controlled multiplex PCR. As for the original processing: Nucleated cell counts per sample were estimated from amplification of reference gene primers within the assay. To quantify the absolute abundance of each unique TCRbeta CDR3 rearrangement, sequence reads were collapsed and filtered. For each sample, productive Simpson clonality was calculated as the square root of Simpson's diversity index over productive rearrangements. As stored in TCRdb, this immuneACCESS dataset retains in-frame rearrangements with V and J assigned. A fraction of the clones does not appear; measured against another copy, unresolved V genes explain less than half of the discrepancy, and the remainder lacks a known reason. The D gene and trimming were derived from the DNA, and the V and J assignments and clone size from that table. Within this sample are some 140,000 clones, with 79% of them counted one time only. About 3.6% of the sample rests with the top ten.

This specimen comes from a study of blood T cell repertoires in COVID-19 (dated by TCRdb to the early 2020s). Looking at the study overall: Collaborator samples came from the United States, Italy and Spain and covered acute and convalescent phases of COVID-19. The prospective study material was composed of cDNA or gDNA derived from T cells, B-cell-depleted T cells, or PBMCs. Subjects who had been exposed to COVID-19, were actively infected with it, or had recovered from it provided the deeply sampled blood TCRbeta repertoires that made up the dataset. The repertoires were made available in a free public database intended to serve as a resource for research on the immune response to SARS-CoV-2. Samples came from the ongoing ImmuneRACE study (first 160 participants) plus 1,254 subjects from 6 global collaborators. Sample metadata almost always included a de-identified subject ID, COVID-19 status, age in years and sex. Where available, HLA class I and class II types were obtained from metadata supplied by the sample provider rather than from assay-based typing. On the study overall, not on this receptor specifically: Clinical and demographic metadata were provided uncurated, with the amount varying by source and participant.

Collaborating institutions collected whole blood in K2EDTA tubes following their own protocols. For TCRbeta analysis, collaborators shipped samples in one of three forms: frozen whole blood, isolated PBMCs, or DNA extracted from either of those sample types. From the germline V gene (reference sequence), CDR1 is LNHDA and CDR2 is SQIVND. From the cysteine through the phenylalanine, the CDR3 covers 14 amino acids. Left in the record is the CDR3 DNA by itself, 42 bases read in frame from the first base. Unmatched junction bases come to 5, with V trimmed by 6 bases and J by 5 bases. This sequence was found in a man aged 60 to 75 with acute or convalescent COVID-19. The chain is assembled from TRBV19 and TRBJ1-5; 9 central nucleotides agree with TRBD1. Sequencing was done on a sample of peripheral blood. The CDR3 region: CASRKTGGYQPQHF. In nucleotides, the sequence is TGTGCCAGTAGAAAGACAGGGGGTTATCAGCCCCAGCATTTT.